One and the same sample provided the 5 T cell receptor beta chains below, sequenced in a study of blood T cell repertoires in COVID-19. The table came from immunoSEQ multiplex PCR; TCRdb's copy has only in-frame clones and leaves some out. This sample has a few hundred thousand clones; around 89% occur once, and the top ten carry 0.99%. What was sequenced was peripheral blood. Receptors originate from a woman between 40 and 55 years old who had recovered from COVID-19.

The CDR3 protein is CAWSVQVPRHNSPLHF. The CDR3 nucleotides read TGTGCCTGGAGTGTGCAGGTACCCCGTCATAATTCACCCCTCCACTTT. The chain joins TRBV30 to TRBJ1-6; no firm D call. Trimming removed 0 bases from V and 5 bases from J, with 14 bases in between. The CDR3 covers 16 residues. Germline CDR1 and CDR2: GTSNPN and SVGIG (reference sequence).

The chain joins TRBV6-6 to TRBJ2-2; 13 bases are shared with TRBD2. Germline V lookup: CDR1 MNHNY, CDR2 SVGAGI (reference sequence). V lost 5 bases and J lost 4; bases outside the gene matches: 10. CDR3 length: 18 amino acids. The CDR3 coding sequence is TGTGCCAGCAGTCGGCCCGGACTAGCGGGAGTCGGCACCGGGGAGCTGTTTTTT. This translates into CASSRPGLAGVGTGELFF.

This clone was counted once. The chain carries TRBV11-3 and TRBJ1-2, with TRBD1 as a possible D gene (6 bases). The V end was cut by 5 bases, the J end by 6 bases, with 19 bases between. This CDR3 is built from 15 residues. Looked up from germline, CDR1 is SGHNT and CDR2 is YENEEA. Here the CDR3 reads CASSTDRSVVDGYTF. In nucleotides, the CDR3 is TGTGCCAGCAGCACCGACAGGTCTGTTGTGGATGGCTACACCTTC.

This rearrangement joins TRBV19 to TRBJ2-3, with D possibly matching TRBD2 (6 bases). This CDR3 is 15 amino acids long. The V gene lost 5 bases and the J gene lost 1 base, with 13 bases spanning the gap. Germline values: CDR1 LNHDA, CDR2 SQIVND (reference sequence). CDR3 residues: CASSAGPWGTDTQYF. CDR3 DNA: TGTGCCAGTAGTGCGGGGCCCTGGGGCACAGATACGCAGTATTTT.

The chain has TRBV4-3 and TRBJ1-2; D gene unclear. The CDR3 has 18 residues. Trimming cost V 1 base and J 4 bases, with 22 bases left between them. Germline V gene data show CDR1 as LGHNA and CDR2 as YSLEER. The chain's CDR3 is CASSQGGGFARRGYGYTF. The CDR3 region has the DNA TGCGCCAGCAGCCAAGGGGGTGGGTTTGCAAGGCGGGGCTATGGCTACACCTTC.